Shown below are 24 T cell receptor beta chains from a single sample sequenced in a study of cytomegalovirus exposure and HLA in healthy donors. Clones were read by immunoSEQ multiplex PCR, and TCRdb kept only the in-frame ones, dropping some. Of more than 200,000 clones listed, about 88% were seen once; the top ten hold 12%. The sequenced material came from PBMCs. Receptor source: a man younger than 30 in good health and CMV-seropositive.

This chain connects TRBV27 to TRBJ2-3, with 9 nucleotides matching TRBD2. Germline loops: CDR1 MNHEY, CDR2 SMNVEV (reference sequence). The J segment lost 3 bases and the V segment lost 5 bases, leaving 6 bases of the junction unmatched. The CDR3 loop spans 15 amino acids. CDR3 residues: CASSPYGLATDTQYF. The CDR3 region has the DNA TGTGCCAGCAGTCCATACGGACTAGCGACAGATACGCAGTATTTT.

This chain connects TRBV5-1 to TRBJ2-4; D gene unclear. V lost 0 bases and J 1 base, leaving 14 bases between the germline ends. There are 17 residues in the CDR3. The germline V gene has CDR1 SGHRS and CDR2 YFSETQ. CDR3 loop: CASSLGLEPTAKNIQYF. For the CDR3, the DNA is TGCGCCAGCAGCTTGGGCCTTGAGCCGACGGCCAAAAACATTCAGTACTTC.

The CDR3 loop reads CASSEAREGYTF. As DNA, the CDR3 is TGTGCCAGCAGTGAGGCGAGGGAGGGGTACACCTTC. The chain carries TRBV6-1 and TRBJ1-2; the D gene is possibly TRBD1 (5 bases). CDR1 and CDR2 (germline): MNHNS, SASEGT. Deletions cut 3 bases from V and 11 bases from J, with 13 bases between. The length of the CDR3 is 12 residues.

The chain uses TRBV4-1 and TRBJ2-1, with TRBD2 identical over 7 bases. The CDR3 runs 15 residues. Germline-derived CDR1 and CDR2 are MGHRA and YSYEKL. V shed 0 bases and J 3 bases; nucleotides not matched to a gene: 2. Written as DNA, the CDR3 is TGCGCCAGCAGCCAAGAACAGCGGGACTACAATGAGCAGTTCTTC. Its translation: CASSQEQRDYNEQFF.

The chain carries TRBV7-8 and TRBJ2-5; TRBD2 agrees at 15 bases. This CDR3 comprises 19 residues. Germline V gives CDR1 SGHVS, CDR2 FQNEAQ. The ends lost 4 bases at V and 6 bases at J; junction bases unmatched: 15. CDR3 in amino acids: CASSSPSGTSGRWGKTQYF. CDR3 nucleotide sequence: TGTGCCAGCAGCTCACCCTCCGGGACTAGCGGGAGGTGGGGGAAGACCCAGTACTTC.

V usage is TRBV2 and J usage is TRBJ2-5; D might be TRBD1 (6 bases). In germline, CDR1 is SNHLY, CDR2 FYNNEI. The ends were cut back, 7 bases at V and 5 bases at J, with 17 bases in the middle. The CDR3 contains 14 residues. In DNA form, the CDR3 reads TGTGCCAGCAACTACCCAGGGGCCGGGGAGACCCAGTACTTC. It is translated as CASNYPGAGETQYF.

This clone was detected once. V is TRBV27 and J is TRBJ2-5; weak D call: TRBD2 (5 bases). The CDR3 has 14 amino acids. CDR1 is MNHEY, CDR2 SMNVEV, per germline (reference sequence). Trimming removed 3 bases from V and 2 bases from J, with 10 bases in between. For the CDR3, the DNA is TGTGCCAGCAGTTTTTCGGGGAAACAAGAGACCCAGTACTTC. The encoded protein is CASSFSGKQETQYF.

The chain employs TRBV7-6 and TRBJ2-7, with D maybe TRBD2 (5 bases). The V gene's germline CDR1 is SGHVS and CDR2 FNYEAQ. Trimming removed 6 bases at V and 5 bases at J, with 14 bases between. This CDR3 contains 13 residues. Here the CDR3 reads CASSRPGSDEQYF. CDR3 coding DNA: TGTGCCAGCAGTCGCCCGGGGTCCGACGAGCAGTACTTC.

V gene TRBV10-3 combines with J gene TRBJ1-2; D is undetermined. V was pared by 6 bases and J by 4 bases, with 18 bases between. Germline V gene lookup returns CDR1 ENHRY and CDR2 SYGVKD. This CDR3 comprises 15 residues. CDR3 protein: CAISGEGSQFYGYTF. As DNA, the CDR3 is TGTGCCATCAGCGGCGAGGGTTCTCAATTCTATGGCTACACCTTC.

The rearrangement joins TRBV5-1 to TRBJ2-6; D is possibly TRBD2 (6 bases). CDR1 SGHRS and CDR2 YFSETQ come from the germline V gene. V shed 7 bases and J shed 3 bases, with 17 bases lying between them. The CDR3 consists of 16 residues. The chain's CDR3 is CASGLSGGYGANVLTF. DNA for the CDR3: TGCGCCAGCGGCCTTTCTGGGGGGTATGGGGCCAACGTCCTGACTTTC.

This sequence joins TRBV2 and TRBJ1-5, with a weak D call TRBD1 (6 bases). V shed 4 bases and J shed 4 bases, with 14 bases lying between them. CDR3 length: 15 amino acids. Germline assignment: CDR1 SNHLY and CDR2 FYNNEI. The CDR3, as DNA: TGTGCCAGCAGTGTCAGTAGGGGGTATAATCAGCCCCAGCATTTT. Its protein is CASSVSRGYNQPQHF. The whole variable domain, remainder taken from reference TRBV2 and TRBJ1-5, is EPEVTQTPSHQVTQMGQEVILRCVPISNHLYFYWYRQILGQKVEFLVSFYNNEISEKSEIFDDQFSVERPDGSNFTLKIRSTKLEDSAMYFCASSVSRGYNQPQHFGDGTRLSIL.

This clone turned up a few times. The chain combines TRBV2 with TRBJ2-3, with D perhaps TRBD1 (6 bases). CDR1 SNHLY and CDR2 FYNNEI come from the germline V gene. The CDR3 loop spans 15 amino acids. The germline V and J ends were trimmed by 5 bases and 0 bases, with 12 bases remaining between them. The CDR3, as DNA: TGTGCCAGCAGTCGACCCGGGACAAGCACAGATACGCAGTATTTT. This codes for CASSRPGTSTDTQYF.

The gene calls are TRBV12-5 and TRBJ1-2; a possible D gene is TRBD1 (6 bases). This CDR3 comprises 12 residues. Germline V lookup: CDR1 LGHNT, CDR2 FRNRAP. Trimming cost V 7 bases and J 3 bases, with 9 bases left between them. The chain's CDR3 is CASEEGDYGYTF. The CDR3, as DNA: TGTGCTAGTGAAGAGGGGGACTATGGCTACACCTTC.

The chain uses TRBV6-6 and TRBJ1-5, with TRBD1 as a possible D gene (5 bases). Trimming stripped 7 bases from V and 0 bases from J, with 13 bases between. The CDR3 length is 15 residues. Germline V gene sequence: CDR1 MNHNY, CDR2 SVGAGI (reference sequence). The DNA of the CDR3 is TGTGCCAGCACCACGGGGGGTCATAGCAATCAGCCCCAGCATTTT. Its protein is CASTTGGHSNQPQHF.

The chain links TRBV2 to TRBJ1-2; 10 positions agree with TRBD1. Per germline, CDR1 SNHLY and CDR2 FYNNEI. V shed 7 bases and J 7 bases; nucleotides not matched to a gene: 6. This CDR3 is 13 amino acids long. The CDR3 DNA reads TGTGCCAGCACCGGGGGACAGGGGTCTGGCTACACCTTC. Translation gives CASTGGQGSGYTF.

The V gene is TRBV5-4, the J gene TRBJ2-4; no definite D call. Germline-derived CDR1 and CDR2 are SGHNT and YYREEE (reference sequence). CDR3 length: 15 residues. V lost 0 bases, J lost 0 bases, and 7 bases lay in between. Written as DNA, the CDR3 is TGTGCCAGCAGCTTGGAAGGGTCAGCCAAAAACATTCAGTACTTC. Protein product: CASSLEGSAKNIQYF.

The chain links TRBV1 to TRBJ1-1; TRBD1, the D gene given by the table, was not confirmed from the DNA. TRBV1 counts as a pseudogene. CDR3 length equals 14 residues. The CDR3, as DNA: TGCACCAGCAGCCAAGATGCAGGGGGCACTGAAGCTTTCTTT. Protein: CTSSQDAGGTEAFF.

The chain recombines TRBV7-2 with TRBJ2-2, with no clear D. This CDR3 region has 14 residues. V lost 5 bases, J lost 6 bases, and 13 bases lay in between. The germline CDR1 and CDR2 sequences are SGHTA and FQGNSA. CDR3 sequence: CASSPDGRAGELFF. As DNA, the CDR3 is TGTGCCAGCAGCCCCGACGGTAGGGCCGGGGAGCTGTTTTTT.

This chain uses TRBV6-6 with TRBJ1-1, with a tentative D call TRBD1 (5 bases). This CDR3 comprises 15 residues. Deletions cut 6 bases from V and 1 base from J, with 15 bases between. The V gene's germline CDR1 is MNHNY and CDR2 SVGAGI (reference sequence). The CDR3 region is CASSLLGQKNTEAFF. The CDR3 nucleotides are TGTGCCAGCAGCCTGTTGGGGCAGAAGAACACTGAAGCTTTCTTT.

The chain is built from TRBV6-5 and TRBJ2-3, with 9 bases aligning to TRBD1. The CDR3 is 15 residues long. Trimming removed 6 bases from V and 4 bases from J; junction bases left unmatched: 8. Germline V gene data show CDR1 as MNHEY and CDR2 as SVGAGI. Here the CDR3 DNA reads TGTGCCAGCAGGTTACAGGGGGCCCCGTCAGATACGCAGTATTTT. It codes for CASRLQGAPSDTQYF.

The rearrangement links TRBV4-1 to TRBJ2-1; D possibly corresponds to TRBD2 (5 bases). This CDR3 is built from 14 residues. Deletions cut 0 bases from V and 2 bases from J, with 5 bases between. Germline CDR1 is MGHRA and CDR2 is YSYEKL. In DNA form, the CDR3 reads TGCGCCAGCAGCCAAGAGGGAGCCTACAATGAGCAGTTCTTC. Its protein is CASSQEGAYNEQFF.

This clone has a single count. The V and J genes are TRBV2 and TRBJ1-1; D remains ambiguous. Germline CDR1 is SNHLY and CDR2 is FYNNEI. This CDR3 has 15 amino acids. The V and J ends lost 1 base and 4 bases respectively, with 13 bases between them. CDR3 loop: CASSEVGRLGTEAFF. DNA of the CDR3: TGTGCCAGCAGTGAAGTTGGGAGGTTGGGCACTGAAGCTTTCTTT. Based on the CDR3 plus reference TRBV2 and TRBJ1-1, the full variable domain is EPEVTQTPSHQVTQMGQEVILRCVPISNHLYFYWYRQILGQKVEFLVSFYNNEISEKSEIFDDQFSVERPDGSNFTLKIRSTKLEDSAMYFCASSEVGRLGTEAFFGQGTRLTVV.

The chain recombines TRBV5-1 with TRBJ1-1; D remains unclear. This CDR3 has 15 amino acids. From germline, CDR1 is SGHRS and CDR2 YFSETQ. The V gene lost 4 bases and the J gene lost 0 bases, with 13 bases spanning the gap. The CDR3 sequence is CASSPRGSMNTEAFF. CDR3 coding DNA: TGCGCCAGCAGCCCACGGGGATCTATGAACACTGAAGCTTTCTTT. The variable domain in full, completed from reference TRBV5-1 and TRBJ1-1, reads KAGVTQTPRYLIKTRGQQVTLSCSPISGHRSVSWYQQTPGQGLQFLFEYFSETQRNKGNFPGRFSGRQFSNSRSEMNVSTLELGDSALYLCASSPRGSMNTEAFFGQGTRLTVV.

Written as DNA, the CDR3 is TGTGCCAGCAGTTCCCAGCTCAGGGGTTTGGGCAATGAGCAGTTCTTC. Encoded protein: CASSSQLRGLGNEQFF. This sequence joins TRBV27 and TRBJ2-1, with D maybe TRBD1 (6 bases). Between the trimmed V and J ends, which lost 4 bases and 6 bases, there was a span of 19 bases. Looked up from germline, CDR1 is MNHEY and CDR2 is SMNVEV (reference sequence). There are 16 residues in the CDR3.